This TCR beta chain was identified in a study of blood T cell repertoires in COVID-19. Overall study: Collection of acute and convalescent COVID-19 samples took place in the United States, Italy and Spain. Sources were T cells, B-cell-depleted T cells, or PBMCs; the material itself was cDNA or gDNA.

Authors' methods: Using reference gene primer amplification, nucleated cell counts were estimated. Assay used: immunoSEQ multiplex PCR; TCRdb lists only in-frame clones, some missing. D and trimming come from the DNA, and the V and J calls and clone size come from that table. Here the sample spans around 260,000 clones, over 75% being singletons. This clone appeared a few times. One Seattle source followed patients from active infection through their disease course. The clonotype was recovered from a woman in her seventies with COVID-19, enrolled during active disease. Sequenced input: peripheral blood.

CDR3 DNA sequence: TGCGCCAGCAGCTTGCCGGAGCAAGAGACCCAGTACTTC. Its translation: CASSLPEQETQYF. The chain carries TRBV5-1 and TRBJ2-5; D unclear. CDR1 and CDR2 (germline): SGHRS, YFSETQ. This CDR3 region has 13 residues. Trimming stripped 1 base from V and 2 bases from J, with 6 bases between.